The next 9 T cell receptor beta chains were all read from a single sample in a study of T cells in Graves' hyperthyroidism and ophthalmopathy. What was amplified from RNA transcripts were TCR beta CDR3 regions. Carried out on the TCR CDR3, a first-round RT-PCR used the HTBI primer set. One entry per CDR3 protein results from TCRdb running MiXCR on the multiplex PCR reads. The data contain 550,000 to 600,000 distinct CDR3 sequences, 14% of them singletons. The source material was blood. All receptors come from a woman aged 18-29 years with Graves' ophthalmopathy.

This clonotype was seen ten or more times. This chain joins TRBV20-1 and TRBJ2-7; possibly TRBD1 for D (5 bases). The CDR3 spans 15 residues. V was shortened by 0 bases and J by 2 bases, with 14 bases between the two germline ends. Germline CDR1 reads DFQATT; CDR2 reads SNEGSKA (reference sequence). DNA for the CDR3: TGCAGTGCTAGAGATTGGTCAGGGCCCACCTACGAGCAGTACTTC. Translated: CSARDWSGPTYEQYF.

Many counts were recorded for this clonotype. The V call is TRBV6-1, the J call TRBJ2-1; 12 bases are a match to TRBD2. Germline CDR1 and CDR2: MNHNS and SASEGT. The trim removed 2 bases at V and 12 bases at J, leaving 5 bases unmatched. The CDR3 is 14 residues long. CDR3 in amino acids: CASSERLAGEWQFF. DNA for the CDR3: TGTGCCAGCAGTGAAAGACTAGCGGGAGAGTGGCAGTTCTTC.

This clonotype was seen repeatedly, ten times or more. The chain couples TRBV11-3 to TRBJ2-5; TRBD1 matches at 10 bases. With 3 bases clipped from V and 2 bases from J, the junction kept 3 bases outside the gene matches. CDR1 SGHNT and CDR2 YENEEA come from the germline V gene. This CDR3 spans 15 amino acids. The CDR3 nucleotides read TGTGCCAGCAGCTTCGACAGGGGGCGGCAAGAGACCCAGTACTTC. Encoded protein: CASSFDRGRQETQYF. Combining the CDR3 with reference TRBV11-3 and TRBJ2-5 gives the whole variable domain EAGVVQSPRYKIIEKKQPVAFWCNPISGHNTLYWYLQNLGQGPELLIRYENEEAVDDSQLPKDRFSAERLKGVDSTLKIQPAELGDSAVYLCASSFDRGRQETQYFGPGTRLLVL.

This clonotype has at least ten counts. This chain uses TRBV3-1 with TRBJ2-3, with D possibly matching TRBD1 (5 bases). The germline V gene has CDR1 LGHDT and CDR2 YNNKEL (reference sequence). CDR3 size: 13 residues. Trimming stripped 4 bases from V and 5 bases from J, with 10 bases between. Here the CDR3 DNA reads TGTGCCAGCAGCCTACAGGACGTAGATACGCAGTATTTT. Encoded protein: CASSLQDVDTQYF.

The chain joins TRBV20-1 to TRBJ2-1; 7 bases match TRBD1. The CDR3 is made up of 12 amino acids. CDR1 and CDR2 from the germline V gene are DFQATT and SNEGSKA (reference sequence). The V gene end was trimmed by 2 bases and the J gene end by 10 bases; junction bases not matched to a gene: 5. The CDR3 is CSARLDRVEQFF. The CDR3 nucleotides are TGCAGTGCTAGACTCGACAGGGTGGAGCAGTTCTTC.

At least ten counts were recorded for this clonotype. This rearrangement joins TRBV29-1 to TRBJ2-1; no reliable D call. The germline V gene encodes CDR1 SQVTM and CDR2 ANQGSEA. V lost 1 base to trimming and J lost 4 bases, with 8 bases between them. CDR3 size: 13 residues. DNA for the CDR3: TGCAGCGTTGAAGGCAGGCGATACAATGAGCAGTTCTTC. Protein product: CSVEGRRYNEQFF.

Many counts were recorded for this clonotype. V gene TRBV5-8 combines with J gene TRBJ1-6; weak D call: TRBD1 (6 bases). The germline V and J ends were trimmed by 1 base and 10 bases, with 15 bases remaining between them. Germline CDR1 and CDR2: SGHTS and YDEGEE. The CDR3 loop spans 15 amino acids. CDR3: CASSLRGVTDSPLHF. CDR3 in DNA: TGTGCCAGCAGCTTGAGGGGGGTGACGGACTCACCCCTCCACTTT.

There are many counts of this clonotype. The J gene is TRBJ2-1, the V gene TRBV5-1; no reliable D call. Germline assignment: CDR1 SGHRS and CDR2 YFSETQ. V shed 0 bases and J shed 8 bases, with 12 bases lying between them. The CDR3 has 14 amino acids. CDR3 sequence (DNA): TGCGCCAGCAGCTTGGTCCAACCCGGGTATGAGCAGTTCTTC. Amino acid sequence: CASSLVQPGYEQFF.

In its sample, this clonotype was seen many times. CDR3 protein: CASSLGGDGGYEQYF. The CDR3, as DNA: TGTGCCAGCAGCTTAGGTGGTGACGGAGGATACGAGCAGTACTTC. V is TRBV7-9 and J is TRBJ2-7, with a weak D call TRBD2 (5 bases). Trimming pared 1 base from V and 4 bases from J, leaving 14 bases between. The CDR3 has 15 amino acids. Germline CDR1 and CDR2: SEHNR and FQNEAQ (reference sequence).